The next 25 T cell receptor beta chains were all read from a single sample in a study of blood T cell repertoires in COVID-19 (dated by TCRdb to about 2020). The protocol used for the library was the immunoSEQ multiplex PCR assay. TCRdb obtained this table from immuneACCESS and retained in-frame rearrangements with V and J assigned. These tables miss some clones; where compared with another copy, unresolved V genes account for less than half of the shortfall, and the remainder is unexplained. The table for this sample lists tens of thousands of clones; more than 80% of them were counted only once. The ten top clones hold 3.5% to 4% of the sample. Sequencing input: PBMCs or T cells enriched from blood (not recorded which). Receptors were obtained from a woman in her 40s with acute COVID-19.

The rearrangement uses TRBV4-1 and TRBJ2-7; 10 bases fit TRBD1. After removal of 4 bases from V and 4 bases from J, the junction contained 16 bases not matched to a gene. The germline V gene has CDR1 MGHRA and CDR2 YSYEKL. This CDR3 region has 18 residues. The CDR3 DNA reads TGCGCCAGCAGCCCCCGCAGTCCGCTGACAGGGGGCTTGTACGAGCAGTACTTC. Protein: CASSPRSPLTGGLYEQYF.

The rearrangement links TRBV18 to TRBJ2-7, with 7 bases aligning to TRBD1. The germline gives CDR1 KGHSH, CDR2 LQKENI. There are 12 residues in the CDR3. Unmatched junction bases numbered 4, after V lost 9 bases and J lost 2 bases. The CDR3 DNA follows: TGTGCCAGTATGGGACAGACCTACGAGCAGTACTTC. Protein: CASMGQTYEQYF.

This chain links TRBV7-9 with TRBJ1-3; 9 nucleotides line up with TRBD1. Germline loops: CDR1 SEHNR, CDR2 FQNEAQ (reference sequence). The V and J ends lost 5 bases and 4 bases, in that order; junction bases with no gene match: 12. The CDR3 is 17 residues long. For the CDR3, the DNA is TGTGCCAGCAGCATAGAGGGGGGACAGGGTTACGGAAACACCATATATTTT. Protein product: CASSIEGGQGYGNTIYF.

The gene calls are TRBV6-5 and TRBJ1-2; D may be TRBD1 (5 bases). The V end lost 0 bases, the J end lost 7 bases, and 9 bases lay between the germline ends. The CDR3 loop spans 13 amino acids. In germline, CDR1 is MNHEY, CDR2 SVGAGI. The CDR3 region is CASSYSGAGGYTF. The CDR3, as DNA: TGTGCCAGCAGTTACTCAGGGGCAGGTGGCTACACCTTC.

The V gene is TRBV7-6, the J gene TRBJ1-1, with TRBD1 matching over 7 bases. V lost 4 bases, J lost 2 bases, and 4 bases stayed unmatched. CDR1 is SGHVS and CDR2 is FNYEAQ in the germline V gene. CDR3 length equals 14 residues. The chain's CDR3 is CASSSGTANTEAFF. CDR3 DNA sequence: TGTGCCAGCAGCTCCGGGACAGCCAACACTGAAGCTTTCTTT.

V usage is TRBV7-2 and J usage is TRBJ2-3; 12 nucleotides align to TRBD2. Germline CDR1 is SGHTA and CDR2 is FQGNSA. Trimming at V came to 3 bases and at J to 5 bases, leaving 0 bases not matched to a gene. This CDR3 comprises 14 residues. The CDR3 DNA sequence: TGTGCCAGCAGCTTGACTAGCGGGAGAGATACGCAGTATTTT. Residues: CASSLTSGRDTQYF. Combining the CDR3 with reference TRBV7-2 and TRBJ2-3 gives the whole variable domain GAGVSQSPSNKVTEKGKDVELRCDPISGHTALYWYRQSLGQGLEFLIYFQGNSAPDKSGLPSDRFSAERTGGSVSTLTIQRTQQEDSAVYLCASSLTSGRDTQYFGPGTRLTVL.

V is TRBV29-1 and J is TRBJ2-3; 7 positions match TRBD1. The ends lost 8 bases at V and 1 base at J; junction bases unmatched: 3. This CDR3 region has 12 residues. Germline V gene lookup returns CDR1 SQVTM and CDR2 ANQGSEA. CDR3 DNA sequence: TGCAGCTTCGGACAGGGCACAGATACGCAGTATTTT. This encodes CSFGQGTDTQYF.

This clone appeared once. This chain links TRBV27 with TRBJ2-1, with D uncertain. The CDR3 has 15 residues. Germline assignment: CDR1 MNHEY and CDR2 SMNVEV (reference sequence). V gave up 7 bases and J gave up 3 bases, with 16 bases separating them. The CDR3: CASTEKGAYYNEQFF. CDR3 nucleotide sequence: TGTGCCAGCACGGAGAAAGGAGCATACTACAATGAGCAGTTCTTC.

This sequence joins TRBV10-3 and TRBJ2-5, with 8 bases that match TRBD1. The germline V gene encodes CDR1 ENHRY and CDR2 SYGVKD. V was pared by 6 bases and J by 1 base, with 4 bases of the junction left unmatched. The CDR3 loop spans 14 amino acids. CDR3 in amino acids: CAIRETGAQETQYF. The DNA for the CDR3 is TGTGCCATCAGGGAGACAGGGGCCCAAGAGACCCAGTACTTC.

V and J are TRBV6-5 and TRBJ1-1, with 10 bases matching TRBD1. The CDR3 is made up of 13 amino acids. V shed 11 bases and J 6 bases; nucleotides not matched to a gene: 9. Germline values: CDR1 MNHEY, CDR2 SVGAGI. CDR3 sequence reads: CASRTGGRPEAFF. The CDR3 DNA reads as TGTGCCTCGAGGACAGGGGGGCGTCCTGAAGCTTTCTTT.

The chain combines TRBV7-8 with TRBJ1-2, with 7 bases aligning to TRBD1. V lost 1 base and J lost 4; bases outside the gene matches: 3. The CDR3 sequence is 14 residues long. Germline CDR1 and CDR2: SGHVS and FQNEAQ. In nucleotides, the CDR3 is TGTGCCAGCAGCTTAGAGGGGGACAGCTATGGCTACACCTTC. Protein: CASSLEGDSYGYTF.

The CDR3 DNA sequence: TGTGCCAGCAGCCCGGCCGGGACAGGGGCTTTCTTT. It specifies CASSPAGTGAFF. The chain carries TRBV12-3 or TRBV12-4 and TRBJ1-1; 9 bases match TRBD1. This CDR3 has 12 residues. Trimming cost V 6 bases and J 11 bases; bases outside gene matches: 7.

V usage is TRBV5-1 and J usage is TRBJ1-2; TRBD1 might be the D (6 bases). Trimming shortened V by 5 bases and J by 6 bases, and 20 bases separated the two germline ends. This CDR3 comprises 15 residues. The germline CDR1 and CDR2 sequences are SGHRS and YFSETQ. This CDR3 is CASSSGTTLADGYTF. The CDR3 nucleotides read TGCGCCAGCAGTTCCGGGACAACATTAGCAGATGGCTACACCTTC. Looking up the rest from reference TRBV5-1 and TRBJ1-2 gives the full variable domain: KAGVTQTPRYLIKTRGQQVTLSCSPISGHRSVSWYQQTPGQGLQFLFEYFSETQRNKGNFPGRFSGRQFSNSRSEMNVSTLELGDSALYLCASSSGTTLADGYTFGSGTRLTVV.

The CDR3 DNA is TGTGCCAGCAGAACAACAGGGAACTATGGCTACACCTTC. Amino acid sequence: CASRTTGNYGYTF. V and J are TRBV28 and TRBJ1-2; perhaps TRBD1 as D (6 bases). The CDR3 length is 13 residues. Per germline, CDR1 MDHEN and CDR2 SYDVKM. V was trimmed by 6 bases and J by 2 bases, leaving 10 bases between them.

This chain connects TRBV5-1 to TRBJ2-2, with D possibly being TRBD2 (6 bases). With 0 bases removed from V and 4 bases from J, the gap between germline ends came to 19 bases. This CDR3 has 18 amino acids. Germline V gene sequence: CDR1 SGHRS, CDR2 YFSETQ. CDR3: CASSLVGGRAMPTGELFF. CDR3 coding DNA: TGCGCCAGCAGCTTGGTAGGAGGGCGGGCCATGCCCACCGGGGAGCTGTTTTTT.

This clone has a handful of counts. The CDR3 spells CASSQWRTGDEKLFF. DNA for the CDR3: TGTGCCAGCAGCCAATGGAGGACAGGGGATGAAAAACTGTTTTTT. The gene calls are TRBV3-1 (or the pseudogene TRBV3-2) and TRBJ1-4, with TRBD1 identical over 9 bases. This CDR3 has 15 residues. Germline trimming cut 2 bases from V and 6 bases from J; bases unmatched to any gene: 4. The V gene's germline CDR1 is LGHDT and CDR2 YNNKEL (reference sequence).

This sequence joins TRBV6-4 and TRBJ1-2; TRBD1 might be the D (5 bases). Trimming pared 10 bases from V and 4 bases from J, leaving 13 bases between. CDR3 length: 12 amino acids. Germline V gene data show CDR1 as MRHNA and CDR2 as SNTAGT. CDR3 coding DNA: TGTGCCACCTCCCAGGGCGGCTATGGCTACACCTTC. It encodes CATSQGGYGYTF.

The chain links TRBV29-1 to TRBJ1-2, with TRBD1 as a possible D gene (5 bases). V was shortened by 6 bases and J by 3 bases, with 8 bases between the two germline ends. This CDR3 contains 11 residues. Germline V lookup: CDR1 SQVTM, CDR2 ANQGSEA. CDR3: CSVEGYYGYTF. The CDR3 nucleotides read TGCAGCGTGGAGGGGTACTATGGCTACACCTTC.

The chain employs TRBV27 and TRBJ2-2; TRBD1 matches 8 bases. J lost 6 bases, V lost 4 bases, and 4 bases had no gene match. CDR1 is MNHEY, CDR2 SMNVEV, per germline (reference sequence). The CDR3 sequence is 14 residues long. This CDR3 reads CASSYDRGSGELFF. The DNA for the CDR3 is TGTGCCAGCAGTTACGACAGGGGATCCGGGGAGCTGTTTTTT.

The V and J genes are TRBV4-2 and TRBJ2-7, with 9 nucleotides matching TRBD2. The trim removed 0 bases at V and 0 bases at J, leaving 3 bases unmatched. Germline V gene sequence: CDR1 LGHNA, CDR2 YNFKEQ. CDR3 length: 16 amino acids. Written as DNA, the CDR3 is TGTGCCAGCAGCCAAGAGACTAGCGGTAGCTCCTACGAGCAGTACTTC. Its protein is CASSQETSGSSYEQYF.

The chain links TRBV9 to TRBJ2-3, with TRBD2 matching 12 bases. Per the germline V gene, CDR1 is SGDLS and CDR2 is YYNGEE. The CDR3 totals 17 residues. The V and J ends lost 0 bases and 1 base, in that order; junction bases with no gene match: 3. The CDR3 coding sequence is TGTGCCAGCAGCGTAGTGCCTAGCGGGAGGGGCACAGATACGCAGTATTTT. It codes for CASSVVPSGRGTDTQYF.

V gene TRBV19 combines with J gene TRBJ2-3; 11 bases map to TRBD1. The CDR3 runs 15 residues. V lost 6 bases and J lost 5; bases outside the gene matches: 7. Germline CDR1 reads LNHDA; CDR2 reads SQIVND (reference sequence). The CDR3 protein is CASSWAGTGGDTQYF. In DNA, the CDR3 is TGTGCCAGTAGCTGGGCTGGGACAGGGGGAGATACGCAGTATTTT.

The V gene is TRBV7-9, the J gene TRBJ2-7; 8 nucleotides agree with TRBD2. Germline CDR1 is SEHNR and CDR2 is FQNEAQ (reference sequence). This CDR3 is 17 amino acids long. J was trimmed by 2 bases and V by 4 bases; bases with no gene match: 13. CDR3 nucleotides: TGTGCCAGCAGCTCCACGGTCGGGGCGGGGGGCACCTACGAGCAGTACGTC. It codes for CASSSTVGAGGTYEQYV.

The table lists this clone with a count of one. This sequence joins TRBV5-4 and TRBJ1-1; possible D gene TRBD1, 5 bases. The germline CDR1 and CDR2 sequences are SGHNT and YYREEE (reference sequence). This CDR3 spans 15 amino acids. V was cut by 3 bases and J by 4 bases, with 16 bases left in between. The CDR3 sequence: CASSYPDRKATEAFF. The DNA of the CDR3 is TGTGCCAGCAGCTACCCTGACAGAAAGGCCACTGAAGCTTTCTTT.

V usage is TRBV19 and J usage is TRBJ2-7; 8 nucleotides align to TRBD2. With 3 bases clipped from V and 1 base from J, the junction kept 2 bases outside the gene matches. The CDR3 covers 14 residues. CDR1 is LNHDA, CDR2 SQIVND, per germline (reference sequence). This CDR3 is CASSIGRGSYEQYF. In DNA, the CDR3 is TGTGCCAGTAGTATCGGGAGGGGTTCCTACGAGCAGTACTTC.